The entry that follows covers one TCR beta chain sequence. Antigen unknown. These data are taken from a study of beta chain features in type 1 diabetes. Study findings and constraints: In every one of the four CD4+ subsets, TCRB CDR3s were moderately but significantly shorter in Type 1 diabetes patients.

The investigators reverse transcribed all of the isolated RNA, so they sequenced expressed TCRB transcripts. The table came from immunoSEQ multiplex PCR; TCRdb's copy has only in-frame clones and leaves some out. Found here are roughly 700,000 clones, about an eighth of them singletons; the top ten hold approximately 0.022%. The source material was naive CD4+ T cells from blood. The clonotype comes from a man younger than 30 with type 1 diabetes.

CDR3 sequence reads: CASSYSGRTDGYTF. The DNA of the CDR3 is TGTGCCAGCAGTTACTCGGGCAGGACGGATGGCTACACCTTC. V and J are TRBV6-5 and TRBJ1-2; D unclear. V was pared by 0 bases and J by 6 bases, with 11 bases between. CDR1 is MNHEY, CDR2 SVGAGI, per germline. This CDR3 has 14 amino acids.